Listed below are T cell receptor beta chains from one sample, sequenced in a study of response to subunit inactivated influenza vaccine. One entry per CDR3 protein, called by TCRdb with MiXCR from the RT-PCR reads. The sample holds about 540,000 distinct CDR3 sequences; under 30% are singletons and the top ten take 2.5% to 3%. A further study also used this sample, focusing on T cells expressing NK-cell markers.

The material was CD4+ T cells sorted from PBMCs, obtained 11 to 12 days after vaccination. Receptors were obtained from a man between 45 and 60 years old who received an inactivated influenza vaccine. Both conserved end residues are part of each CDR3. D genes are given only for firm matches. Clone size is given for some rows only: seen once, a few or many times, or a class if the clone is expanded.

clone size: few
V gene: TRBV7-2
J gene: TRBJ2-7
D gene: .
CDR3 DNA: TGTGCCAGCAGCTTAAAACAGGGAGCCGGCGAGCAGTACTTC
CDR3 protein: CASSLKQGAGEQYF

clone size: few
V gene: TRBV7-2
J gene: TRBJ2-1
D gene: .
CDR3 DNA: TGTGCCAGCAGCTCCATGGGGGGGCGCTACAATGAGCAGTTCTTC
CDR3 protein: CASSSMGGRYNEQFF

clone size: .
V gene: TRBV19
J gene: TRBJ2-2
D gene: .
CDR3 DNA: TGTGCCAGTAGTATAGTAAGTGGTCGGACCGGGGAGCTGTTTTTT
CDR3 protein: CASSIVSGRTGELFF

clone size: .
V gene: TRBV7-6
J gene: TRBJ2-1
D gene: TRBD2
CDR3 DNA: TGTGCCAGCAGTAGGACTAGCGGGGGGCCCTATGAGCAGTTCTTC
CDR3 protein: CASSRTSGGPYEQFF

clone size: .
V gene: TRBV20-1
J gene: TRBJ2-1
D gene: .
CDR3 DNA: TGCAGTGCTAGAGACTCGGTTCGCTTGTTTGAGCAGTTCTTC
CDR3 protein: CSARDSVRLFEQFF

clone size: .
V gene: TRBV7-9
J gene: TRBJ1-2
D gene: .
CDR3 DNA: TGTGCCAGCAGCTCCGTGTCATTCTATGGCTACACCTTC
CDR3 protein: CASSSVSFYGYTF

clone size: .
V gene: TRBV20-1
J gene: TRBJ2-5
D gene: .
CDR3 DNA: TGCAGTGCGTCTGGAGCCCAAGAGACCCAGTACTTC
CDR3 protein: CSASGAQETQYF

clone size: .
V gene: TRBV6-1
J gene: TRBJ2-6
D gene: TRBD1
CDR3 DNA: TGTGCCAGCATGACAGGGGGCAGTGGGGCCAACGTCCTGACTTTC
CDR3 protein: CASMTGGSGANVLTF

clone size: .
V gene: TRBV24-1
J gene: TRBJ2-3
D gene: .
CDR3 DNA: TGTGCCACCAGTGACCTAAGCGGACAGTATTTT
CDR3 protein: CATSDLSGQYF

clone size: .
V gene: TRBV6-1
J gene: TRBJ1-4
D gene: .
CDR3 DNA: TGTGCCAGCAGTGAAGTTCTGGACGAAAAACTGTTTTTT
CDR3 protein: CASSEVLDEKLFF

clone size: few
V gene: TRBV20-1
J gene: TRBJ2-3
D gene: .
CDR3 DNA: TGCAGTGCTAGAGATCCGAAGGGCACAGATACGCAGTATTTT
CDR3 protein: CSARDPKGTDTQYF

clone size: .
V gene: TRBV6-1
J gene: TRBJ1-3
D gene: TRBD1
CDR3 DNA: TGTGCCAGCAGCCGCGGACAGGGTCGAGGAGACACCATATATTTT
CDR3 protein: CASSRGQGRGDTIYF

clone size: .
V gene: TRBV18
J gene: TRBJ2-7
D gene: TRBD1
CDR3 DNA: TGTGCCAGCTCACCACCTATGAGACAGGGGAACGGCGAGCAGTACTTC
CDR3 protein: CASSPPMRQGNGEQYF

clone size: .
V gene: TRBV18
J gene: TRBJ2-3
D gene: TRBD2
CDR3 DNA: TGTGCCAGCTCTCGGAACGGACTAGCGGGTTACACAGATACGCAGTATTTT
CDR3 protein: CASSRNGLAGYTDTQYF

clone size: once
V gene: TRBV25-1
J gene: TRBJ1-1
D gene: TRBD1
CDR3 DNA: TGTGCCAGCAGGGAGACAGGGTGGACCACTGAAGCTTTCTTT
CDR3 protein: CASRETGWTTEAFF

clone size: few
V gene: TRBV25-1
J gene: TRBJ2-2
D gene: .
CDR3 DNA: TGTGCCAGCAGTGAGCTGAAAAGCGTTGCCGGGGAGCTGTTTTTT
CDR3 protein: CASSELKSVAGELFF

clone size: few
V gene: TRBV5-1
J gene: TRBJ1-4
D gene: .
CDR3 DNA: TGCGCCAGCAGCTTGGAGGGGTCAACTAATGAAAAACTGTTTTTT
CDR3 protein: CASSLEGSTNEKLFF

clone size: few
V gene: TRBV6-2/TRBV6-3
J gene: TRBJ1-6
D gene: .
CDR3 DNA: TGTGCCAGCAGTTACGCTTCCAGCTCCTATAATTCACCCCTCCACTTT
CDR3 protein: CASSYASSSYNSPLHF

clone size: .
V gene: TRBV9
J gene: TRBJ2-5
D gene: .
CDR3 DNA: TGTGCCAGCAGCGTAAAGGGGGTGCAAGAGACCCAGTACTTC
CDR3 protein: CASSVKGVQETQYF

clone size: few
V gene: TRBV6-5
J gene: TRBJ1-1
D gene: .
CDR3 DNA: TGTGCCAGCAGTTACTCTCTGGGAGACACTGAAGCTTTCTTT
CDR3 protein: CASSYSLGDTEAFF

clone size: many
V gene: TRBV28
J gene: TRBJ2-5
D gene: TRBD2
CDR3 DNA: TGTGCCAGCAGTTTAGGAGCGACTAGCGGGAGAGGGGGACAAGAGACCCAGTACTTC
CDR3 protein: CASSLGATSGRGGQETQYF

clone size: few
V gene: TRBV12-3/TRBV12-4
J gene: TRBJ2-5
D gene: .
CDR3 DNA: TGTGCCAGCAGTTTGGGGGGGCTCGAGGAGACCCAGTACTTC
CDR3 protein: CASSLGGLEETQYF

clone size: .
V gene: TRBV4-3
J gene: TRBJ2-1
D gene: .
CDR3 DNA: TGCGCCAGCAGCCAAGACTACAGGGACTATGAGCAGTTCTTC
CDR3 protein: CASSQDYRDYEQFF

clone size: .
V gene: TRBV12-5
J gene: TRBJ2-3
D gene: TRBD2
CDR3 DNA: TGTGCTAGTGGTGCCGGGACTAGCGTATCCCTCGGTACGCAGTATTTT
CDR3 protein: CASGAGTSVSLGTQYF

clone size: few
V gene: TRBV20-1
J gene: TRBJ2-7
D gene: TRBD1
CDR3 DNA: TGCAGTGCACCCAGACAGGGGTACGAGCAGTACTTC
CDR3 protein: CSAPRQGYEQYF

clone size: .
V gene: TRBV2
J gene: TRBJ1-5
D gene: .
CDR3 DNA: TGTGCCAGCAGTGAAGCGCAACAGTTCAATCAGCCCCAGCATTTT
CDR3 protein: CASSEAQQFNQPQHF

clone size: few
V gene: TRBV29-1
J gene: TRBJ2-4
D gene: TRBD2
CDR3 DNA: TGCAGCGTTGCGACTAGCGGGAGTACAAACATTCAGTACTTC
CDR3 protein: CSVATSGSTNIQYF

clone size: many
V gene: TRBV7-2
J gene: TRBJ2-5
D gene: TRBD2
CDR3 DNA: TGTGCCAGCAGCCAAAATAGCGGGGGAGAGACCCAGTACTTC
CDR3 protein: CASSQNSGGETQYF

clone size: .
V gene: TRBV7-9
J gene: TRBJ2-1
D gene: .
CDR3 DNA: TGTGCCAGCAGCTTAGATACAGGGTGGTTCTTC
CDR3 protein: CASSLDTGWFF

clone size: .
V gene: TRBV20-1
J gene: TRBJ1-4
D gene: TRBD1
CDR3 DNA: TGCAGTGCTAGAATATTTGGACAGGGGAACGAAAAACTGTTTTTT
CDR3 protein: CSARIFGQGNEKLFF

clone size: few
V gene: TRBV9
J gene: TRBJ2-3
D gene: .
CDR3 DNA: TGTGCCAGCAGCGAGACGATCGGGTCCTCGGTAGGTGGTACGCAGTATTTT
CDR3 protein: CASSETIGSSVGGTQYF

clone size: many
V gene: TRBV18
J gene: TRBJ2-1
D gene: .
CDR3 DNA: TGTGCCAGCTCACCACCAACACAGAGAAATGAGCAGTTCTTC
CDR3 protein: CASSPPTQRNEQFF

clone size: .
V gene: TRBV7-2
J gene: TRBJ2-7
D gene: TRBD2
CDR3 DNA: TGCGCCAGCAGCTTATATACTAGCGGGGGGGGTAAGCAGTACTTC
CDR3 protein: CASSLYTSGGGKQYF

clone size: many
V gene: TRBV29-1
J gene: TRBJ2-3
D gene: TRBD1
CDR3 DNA: TGCAGCGTTTCGGGACAGGTAACAGATACGCAGTATTTT
CDR3 protein: CSVSGQVTDTQYF

clone size: once
V gene: TRBV10-1
J gene: TRBJ2-5
D gene: TRBD2
CDR3 DNA: TGCGCCAGCAGTGAGGGAGTCGGGGGGACCGGTCAAGAGACCCAGTACTTC
CDR3 protein: CASSEGVGGTGQETQYF

clone size: few
V gene: TRBV29-1
J gene: TRBJ2-3
D gene: TRBD2
CDR3 DNA: TGCAGCGTTGATCAGATGTGGGGACTAGCGGGAGGGCCGGATACGCAGTATTTT
CDR3 protein: CSVDQMWGLAGGPDTQYF

clone size: .
V gene: TRBV6-1
J gene: TRBJ2-7
D gene: .
CDR3 DNA: TGTGCCAGCAGTGAAGCCCCGGCTCGGGCCGAGCAGTACTTC
CDR3 protein: CASSEAPARAEQYF

clone size: .
V gene: TRBV5-1
J gene: TRBJ2-7
D gene: TRBD2
CDR3 DNA: TGCGCCAGCAGCAATGGGACTAGCGGTTCCTACGAGCAGTACTTC
CDR3 protein: CASSNGTSGSYEQYF

clone size: .
V gene: TRBV24-1
J gene: TRBJ2-3
D gene: .
CDR3 DNA: TGTGCCACCAGTGATCCCAGACTAGAGCCCACAGATACGCAGTATTTT
CDR3 protein: CATSDPRLEPTDTQYF

clone size: .
V gene: TRBV4-1
J gene: TRBJ2-5
D gene: .
CDR3 DNA: TGCGCCAGCAGCCAAGAAATCGGACCCAGGCCCCAGTACTTC
CDR3 protein: CASSQEIGPRPQYF

clone size: few
V gene: TRBV7-3
J gene: TRBJ2-1
D gene: .
CDR3 DNA: TGTGCCAGCAGCTTAAGGTCGGGAACTAGAGCCAATGAGCAGTTCTTC
CDR3 protein: CASSLRSGTRANEQFF

clone size: .
V gene: TRBV10-3
J gene: TRBJ2-7
D gene: .
CDR3 DNA: TGTGCCATCGGGGTTTACGAGCAGTACTTC
CDR3 protein: CAIGVYEQYF

clone size: few
V gene: TRBV7-9
J gene: TRBJ2-7
D gene: .
CDR3 DNA: TGTGCCAGCAGCGTACAGGGTATAACCTACGAGCAGTACTTC
CDR3 protein: CASSVQGITYEQYF

clone size: .
V gene: TRBV28
J gene: TRBJ2-7
D gene: .
CDR3 DNA: TGTGCCAGCAGGACAGTGACCCTCGACGAGCAGTACTTC
CDR3 protein: CASRTVTLDEQYF

clone size: .
V gene: TRBV4-1
J gene: TRBJ1-2
D gene: TRBD1
CDR3 DNA: TGCGCCAGCAGCCAAATTGACAGGGGAACTAACTATGGCTACACCTTC
CDR3 protein: CASSQIDRGTNYGYTF

clone size: .
V gene: TRBV7-9
J gene: TRBJ2-1
D gene: .
CDR3 DNA: TGTGCCAGCACCCCACGGGGGTGGGAGCAGTTCTTC
CDR3 protein: CASTPRGWEQFF

clone size: few
V gene: TRBV4-2
J gene: TRBJ2-7
D gene: TRBD1
CDR3 DNA: TGTGCCAGCAGCCATCTGGGACAGGGTGCCTACGAGCAGTACTTC
CDR3 protein: CASSHLGQGAYEQYF

clone size: .
V gene: TRBV28
J gene: TRBJ2-5
D gene: TRBD1
CDR3 DNA: TGTGCCAGCAGGCAAGGACAGGTCGAAACCCAGTACTTC
CDR3 protein: CASRQGQVETQYF

clone size: .
V gene: TRBV3-1
J gene: TRBJ2-3
D gene: .
CDR3 DNA: TGTGCCAGCAGCCAAAACCTTAGGCGTTCTTCTAGCACAGATACGCAGTATTTT
CDR3 protein: CASSQNLRRSSSTDTQYF

clone size: .
V gene: TRBV5-1
J gene: TRBJ2-7
D gene: .
CDR3 DNA: TGCGCCAGCAGCTTGGCTAGGTCCGCAGGGGGGGACGAGCAGTACTTC
CDR3 protein: CASSLARSAGGDEQYF

clone size: .
V gene: TRBV12-3/TRBV12-4
J gene: TRBJ2-7
D gene: .
CDR3 DNA: TGTGCCAGCAGTTTACTACGGGGACGGGAGCAGTACTTC
CDR3 protein: CASSLLRGREQYF

clone size: many
V gene: TRBV7-3
J gene: TRBJ2-1
D gene: .
CDR3 DNA: TGTGCCAGCAGCTTAAACTACAATGAGCAGTTCTTC
CDR3 protein: CASSLNYNEQFF

clone size: .
V gene: TRBV5-1
J gene: TRBJ1-1
D gene: .
CDR3 DNA: TGCGCCAGCAGCTTAGAGCTTGTCACTGAAGCTTTCTTT
CDR3 protein: CASSLELVTEAFF

clone size: few
V gene: TRBV20-1
J gene: TRBJ1-1
D gene: TRBD1
CDR3 DNA: TGCAGTGCCTATCGGGGGACAGGGAGCCTGAACACTGAAGCTTTCTTT
CDR3 protein: CSAYRGTGSLNTEAFF

clone size: many
V gene: TRBV4-2
J gene: TRBJ2-5
D gene: TRBD2
CDR3 DNA: TGTGCCAGCAGCTCGGGCGGGGAGGGGCGAGAGACCCAGTACTTC
CDR3 protein: CASSSGGEGRETQYF

clone size: once
V gene: TRBV4-2
J gene: TRBJ2-1
D gene: .
CDR3 DNA: TGTGCCAGCAGCCCCCGAGGTGGGCAGAACAATGAGCAGTTCTTC
CDR3 protein: CASSPRGGQNNEQFF

clone size: few
V gene: TRBV24-1
J gene: TRBJ2-5
D gene: TRBD2
CDR3 DNA: TGTGCCACCAGTGATTTGCATACGGGGGGAGGAGAGACCCAGTACTTC
CDR3 protein: CATSDLHTGGGETQYF

clone size: .
V gene: TRBV6-1
J gene: TRBJ2-7
D gene: .
CDR3 DNA: TGTGCCACCGAATGGGGGGGGCTCGGCGAGCAGTACTTC
CDR3 protein: CATEWGGLGEQYF

clone size: few
V gene: TRBV2
J gene: TRBJ1-5
D gene: .
CDR3 DNA: TGTGCCAGCAGTGAAGGTCGACAGCCTAGTCAGCCCCAGCATTTT
CDR3 protein: CASSEGRQPSQPQHF

clone size: .
V gene: TRBV5-1
J gene: TRBJ2-1
D gene: TRBD2
CDR3 DNA: TGCGCCAGCAGCTTAATAGCGGGCACTTACAATGAGCAGTTCTTC
CDR3 protein: CASSLIAGTYNEQFF